A selection of T cell receptor beta chains follows, all from one sample in a study of cytomegalovirus exposure and HLA in healthy donors. Libraries were prepared by immunoSEQ multiplex PCR; TCRdb keeps only in-frame clonotypes and omits some of them. The repertoire has some 120,000 clones, almost 85% of them found once; the top ten carry around 1.5%. Sequencing used PBMCs. The source is a woman aged 18-29 years in good health and CMV-seronegative. The CDR3 runs from the conserved cysteine through the conserved F or W. Each record gives: V gene, J gene, clone size, D gene, CDR3 DNA, CDR3 protein. The D gene is left open where the match is weak. Size values are once, few and many counts, or a class for expanded clones, and some rows have none.

>TRBV2|TRBJ1-5|-|TRBD1
TGTGCCAGCAGGTGGACAGGTGTGTATCAGCCCCAGCATTTT
CASRWTGVYQPQHF
>TRBV19|TRBJ2-6|once|-
TGTGCCAGTACCAGCAGGCAGTCTGGGGCCAACGTCCTGACTTTC
CASTSRQSGANVLTF
>TRBV7-2|TRBJ1-5|-|-
TGTGCCAGCAGCTACCAACAGGGCTATCAGCCCCAGCATTTT
CASSYQQGYQPQHF
>TRBV7-8|TRBJ2-2|-|-
TGTGCCAGCAGCCTATATGACAGCACGAACACCGGGGAGCTGTTTTTT
CASSLYDSTNTGELFF
>TRBV11-2|TRBJ1-5|-|TRBD1
TGTGCCAGCAGCGCCCGGACAGGGAATCAGCCCCAGCATTTT
CASSARTGNQPQHF
>TRBV11-2|TRBJ1-2|-|TRBD1
TGTGCCAGCAGCTTTGACTTCCTTGACAGGGCACCCTATGGCTACACCTTC
CASSFDFLDRAPYGYTF
>TRBV5-4|TRBJ2-5|-|-
TGTGCCAGCAGCCAAGACTACACGGGCGGGAAGACCCAGTACTTC
CASSQDYTGGKTQYF
>TRBV4-3|TRBJ1-4|-|TRBD1
TGCGCCAGCAGCCAATCTGCCGGGACAGCTTCTGCAACTAATGAAAAACTGTTTTTT
CASSQSAGTASATNEKLFF
>TRBV7-8|TRBJ1-2|-|-
TGTGCCAGCAGCTCACAGGGTTATGGCTACACCTTC
CASSSQGYGYTF
>TRBV27|TRBJ1-4|-|-
TGTGCCAGCAGTTTAACAGGGTCGGGTCGTAAACTGTTTTTT
CASSLTGSGRKLFF
>TRBV5-5|TRBJ2-3|-|-
TGTGCCAGCAGCCTCGGTGCTGGCACAGATACGCAGTATTTT
CASSLGAGTDTQYF
>TRBV27|TRBJ1-2|-|TRBD1
TGTGCCAGCAGTCCCTTCGGACAGGGCGACTATGGCTACACCTTC
CASSPFGQGDYGYTF
>TRBV7-3|TRBJ2-1|-|TRBD2
TGTGCCAGCAGCCCTAGCGGGAGCGGTTACTACAATGAGCAGTTCTTC
CASSPSGSGYYNEQFF
>TRBV2|TRBJ2-1|-|TRBD2
TGTGCCAGCAGTGAAAGTGGGACTAGCGGGTACCGCTCCTACAATGAGCAGTTCTTC
CASSESGTSGYRSYNEQFF
>TRBV27|TRBJ2-5|-|-
TGTGCCAGCAGTTTGAAGGAGGAAGAGACCCAGTACTTC
CASSLKEEETQYF
>TRBV5-1|TRBJ1-4|few|TRBD1
TGCGCCAGCAGCTTGGCCGACAGGGCTAATGAAAAACTGTTTTTT
CASSLADRANEKLFF
>TRBV6-5|TRBJ2-7|-|-
TGTGCCAGCAGTATTCAGGGTAGCTACGAGCAGTACTTC
CASSIQGSYEQYF
>TRBV7-9|TRBJ2-1|-|-
TGTGCCAGCAGCTCCGGTTCCTCCTACAATGAGCAGTTCTTC
CASSSGSSYNEQFF
>TRBV7-6|TRBJ2-5|once|-
TGTGCCAGCAGCTTAGGGCAGGAACTGACCCGGTACTTC
CASSLGQELTRYF
>TRBV6-6|TRBJ1-5|-|-
TGTGCCAGCAGTTACGCACAGAGGGATCAGCCCCAGCATTTT
CASSYAQRDQPQHF